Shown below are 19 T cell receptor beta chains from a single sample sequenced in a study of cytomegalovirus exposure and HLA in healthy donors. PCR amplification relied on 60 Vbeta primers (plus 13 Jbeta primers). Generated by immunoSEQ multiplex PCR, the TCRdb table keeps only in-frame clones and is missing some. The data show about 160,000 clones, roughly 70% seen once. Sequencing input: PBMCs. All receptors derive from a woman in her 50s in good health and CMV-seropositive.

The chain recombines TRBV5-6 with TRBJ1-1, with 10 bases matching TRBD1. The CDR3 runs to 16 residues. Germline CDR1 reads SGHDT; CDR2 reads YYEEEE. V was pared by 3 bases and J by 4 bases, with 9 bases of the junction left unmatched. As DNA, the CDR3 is TGTGCCAGCAGCTCCGACAGGGGGCTTGTTACCACTGAAGCTTTCTTT. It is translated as CASSSDRGLVTTEAFF.

CDR3 sequence reads: CASSPLGVAGRTDTQYF. In DNA form, the CDR3 reads TGTGCCAGCTCACCCCTCGGGGTAGCGGGGAGAACAGATACGCAGTATTTT. The chain has TRBV18 and TRBJ2-3, with 8 bases lining up with TRBD2. The CDR3 has 17 residues. After removal of 3 bases from V and 3 bases from J, the junction contained 11 bases not matched to a gene. Germline V lookup: CDR1 KGHSH, CDR2 LQKENI.

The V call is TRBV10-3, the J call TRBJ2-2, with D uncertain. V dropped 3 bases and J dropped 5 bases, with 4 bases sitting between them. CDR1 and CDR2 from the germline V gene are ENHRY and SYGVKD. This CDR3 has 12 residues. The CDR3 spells CAISDQTGELFF. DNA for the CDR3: TGTGCCATCAGTGACCAAACCGGGGAGCTGTTTTTT.

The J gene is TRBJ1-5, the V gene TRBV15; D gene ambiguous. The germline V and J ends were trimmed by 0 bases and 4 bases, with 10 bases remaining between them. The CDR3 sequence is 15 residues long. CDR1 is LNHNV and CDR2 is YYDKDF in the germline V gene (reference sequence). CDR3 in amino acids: CATSRDGAVNQPQHF. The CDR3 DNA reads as TGTGCCACCAGCAGAGATGGTGCGGTAAATCAGCCCCAGCATTTT. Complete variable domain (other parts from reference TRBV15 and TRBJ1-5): DAMVIQNPRYQVTQFGKPVTLSCSQTLNHNVMYWYQQKSSQAPKLLFHYYDKDFNNEADTPDNFQSRRPNTSFCFLDIRSPGLGDTAMYLCATSRDGAVNQPQHFGDGTRLSIL.

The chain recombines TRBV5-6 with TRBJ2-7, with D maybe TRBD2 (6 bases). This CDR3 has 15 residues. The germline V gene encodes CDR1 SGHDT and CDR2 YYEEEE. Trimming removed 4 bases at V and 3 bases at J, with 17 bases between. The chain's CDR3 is CASSDGSYENYEQYF. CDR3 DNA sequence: TGTGCCAGCAGCGACGGGAGCTACGAGAACTACGAGCAGTACTTC.

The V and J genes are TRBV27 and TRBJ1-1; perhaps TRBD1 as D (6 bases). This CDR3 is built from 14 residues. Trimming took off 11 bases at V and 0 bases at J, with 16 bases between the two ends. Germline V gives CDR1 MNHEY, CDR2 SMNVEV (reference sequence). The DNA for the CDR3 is TGTGCCTCCTCACCGGGACACGTGAACACTGAAGCTTTCTTT. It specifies CASSPGHVNTEAFF.

The CDR3 DNA sequence: TGTGCCAGCAGTAAAGACAGGGAAGGCACTCAGCCCCAGCATTTT. This translates into CASSKDREGTQPQHF. This sequence joins TRBV2 and TRBJ1-5; 7 bases match TRBD1. The V gene end was trimmed by 5 bases and the J gene end by 6 bases; junction bases not matched to a gene: 10. This CDR3 region has 15 residues. Germline CDR1 SNHLY, CDR2 FYNNEI.

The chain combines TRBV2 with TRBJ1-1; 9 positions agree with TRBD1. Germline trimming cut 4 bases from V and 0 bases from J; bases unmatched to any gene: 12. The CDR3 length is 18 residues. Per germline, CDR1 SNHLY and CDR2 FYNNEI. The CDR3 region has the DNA TGTGCCAGCAGTGGGATTCAGACAGGGGGAAACATGAACACTGAAGCTTTCTTT. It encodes CASSGIQTGGNMNTEAFF. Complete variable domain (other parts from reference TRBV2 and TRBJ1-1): EPEVTQTPSHQVTQMGQEVILRCVPISNHLYFYWYRQILGQKVEFLVSFYNNEISEKSEIFDDQFSVERPDGSNFTLKIRSTKLEDSAMYFCASSGIQTGGNMNTEAFFGQGTRLTVV.

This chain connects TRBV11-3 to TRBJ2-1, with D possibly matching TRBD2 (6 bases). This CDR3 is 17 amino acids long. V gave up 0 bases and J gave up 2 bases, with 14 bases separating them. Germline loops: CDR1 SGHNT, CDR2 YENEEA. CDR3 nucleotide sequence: TGTGCCAGCAGCTTAGACGGGGGTCCTGGCACCTACAATGAGCAGTTCTTC. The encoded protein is CASSLDGGPGTYNEQFF.

The DNA for the CDR3 is TGTGCCAGCATTCGGGAGGGAGAGACCCAGTACTTC. Translated, it gives CASIREGETQYF. This rearrangement joins TRBV2 to TRBJ2-5; 8 nucleotides match TRBD2. The length of the CDR3 is 12 residues. The germline V gene has CDR1 SNHLY and CDR2 FYNNEI. J lost 4 bases, V lost 7 bases, and 2 bases had no gene match.

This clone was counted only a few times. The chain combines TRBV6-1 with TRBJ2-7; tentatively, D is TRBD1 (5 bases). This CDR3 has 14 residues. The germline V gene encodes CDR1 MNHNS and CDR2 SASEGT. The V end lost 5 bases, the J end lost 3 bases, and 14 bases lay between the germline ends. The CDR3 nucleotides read TGTGCCAGCAGTATTGCAGGGAATCTCTACGAGCAGTACTTC. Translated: CASSIAGNLYEQYF.

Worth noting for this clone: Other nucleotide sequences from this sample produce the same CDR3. This CDR3 is CASSLAGSNTGELFF. The CDR3 coding sequence is TGCGCCAGCAGCTTGGCAGGATCGAACACCGGGGAGCTGTTTTTT. The rearrangement uses TRBV5-1 and TRBJ2-2; no definite D call. Trimming cost V 0 bases and J 0 bases, with 6 bases left between them. CDR1 SGHRS and CDR2 YFSETQ come from the germline V gene. The CDR3 is made up of 15 amino acids.

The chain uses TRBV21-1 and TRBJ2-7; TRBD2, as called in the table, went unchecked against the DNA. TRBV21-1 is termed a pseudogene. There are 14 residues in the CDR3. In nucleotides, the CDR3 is TGTGCCAGCAGCAAAAGGGACTGCTCCTACGAGCAGTACTTC. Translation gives CASSKRDCSYEQYF.

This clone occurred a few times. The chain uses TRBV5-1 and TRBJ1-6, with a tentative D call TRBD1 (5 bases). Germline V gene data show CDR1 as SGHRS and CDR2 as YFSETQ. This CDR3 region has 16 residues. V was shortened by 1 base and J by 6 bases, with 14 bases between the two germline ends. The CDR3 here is CASSLTGANRNSPLHF. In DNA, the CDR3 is TGCGCCAGCAGCTTGACAGGAGCCAACCGTAATTCACCCCTCCACTTT. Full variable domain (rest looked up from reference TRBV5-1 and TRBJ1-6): KAGVTQTPRYLIKTRGQQVTLSCSPISGHRSVSWYQQTPGQGLQFLFEYFSETQRNKGNFPGRFSGRQFSNSRSEMNVSTLELGDSALYLCASSLTGANRNSPLHFGNGTRLTVT.

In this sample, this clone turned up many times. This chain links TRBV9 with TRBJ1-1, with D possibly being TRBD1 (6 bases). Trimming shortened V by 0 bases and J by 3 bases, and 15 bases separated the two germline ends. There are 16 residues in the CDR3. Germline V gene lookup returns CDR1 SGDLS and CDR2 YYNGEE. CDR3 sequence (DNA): TGTGCCAGCAGCGTAGGGGCAGGGGCGGTGGACACTGAAGCTTTCTTT. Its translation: CASSVGAGAVDTEAFF.

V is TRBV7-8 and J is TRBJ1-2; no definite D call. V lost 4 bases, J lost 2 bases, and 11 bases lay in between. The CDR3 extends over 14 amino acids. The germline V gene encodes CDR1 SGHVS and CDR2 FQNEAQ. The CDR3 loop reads CASSSSFSNYGYTF. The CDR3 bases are TGTGCCAGCAGCTCAAGCTTCTCCAACTATGGCTACACCTTC. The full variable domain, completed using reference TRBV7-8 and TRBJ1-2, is GAGVSQSPRYKVAKRGQDVALRCDPISGHVSLFWYQQALGQGPEFLTYFQNEAQLDKSGLPSDRFFAERPEGSVSTLKIQRTQQEDSAVYLCASSSSFSNYGYTFGSGTRLTVV.

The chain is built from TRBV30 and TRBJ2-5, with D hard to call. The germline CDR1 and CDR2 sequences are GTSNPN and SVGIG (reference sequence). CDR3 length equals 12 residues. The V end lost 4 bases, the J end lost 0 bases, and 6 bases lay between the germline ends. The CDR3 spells CAWNRDQETQYF. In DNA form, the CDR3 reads TGTGCCTGGAATAGAGACCAAGAGACCCAGTACTTC.

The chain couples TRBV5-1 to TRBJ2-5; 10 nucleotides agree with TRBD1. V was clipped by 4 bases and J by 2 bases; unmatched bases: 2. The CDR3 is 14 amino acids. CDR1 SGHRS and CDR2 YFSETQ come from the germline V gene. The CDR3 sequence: CASSRTGGQETQYF. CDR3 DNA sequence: TGCGCCAGCAGCAGGACAGGGGGACAAGAGACCCAGTACTTC.

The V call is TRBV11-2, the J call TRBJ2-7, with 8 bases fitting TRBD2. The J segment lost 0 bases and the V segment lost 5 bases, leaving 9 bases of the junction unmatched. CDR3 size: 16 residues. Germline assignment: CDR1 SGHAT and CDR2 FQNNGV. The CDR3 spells CASSQIGGGSSYEQYF. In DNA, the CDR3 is TGTGCCAGCAGCCAGATAGGCGGGGGGAGCTCCTACGAGCAGTACTTC.